The T cell receptor (beta chain) described here comes from a study of PD-L1 blockade in urothelial cancer (dated by TCRdb to 2017 to 2019). Regarding the complete study: Therapy was started at some point between 2012 and 2014 for all patients, and atezolizumab 1,200 mg was administered intravenously every 3 weeks. A median of approximately 140,000 T cells and around 81,000 unique TCRs was obtained from blood samples, and a median clonality of approximately 0.08 was observed. Pretreatment tumor samples and matched peripheral blood, collected serially before and after atezolizumab treatment, underwent TCR sequencing. Pretreatment blood TCR-seq was available for 30 or so patients, at least one posttreatment blood collection was obtained for 24 patients, and tumor TCR-seq was available for 24 patients. An ECOG performance status of 0 or 1 was recorded for the patients, and 0 to 3 prior chemotherapy regimens had been received by the patients. Durable clinical benefit was achieved by nine patients and was not achieved by 20 patients. An exploratory multi-omic analysis was conducted of the somatic, immune and clinical correlates of response to PD-L1 blockade with atezolizumab in urothelial cancer. About 85% of the roughly 29 patients were identified as males with urothelial cancer of bladder origin, and a prior smoking history was reported by 18 of 29 patients. Blood samples were analyzed at two time points: 3 weeks after treatment start (second dose) and 6 weeks after treatment start. Durable clinical benefit was defined as a progression-free survival longer than 6 months, and TCR features were additionally tested against progression-free survival and overall survival. In the same patients, pretreatment tumors underwent whole exome sequencing and RNA sequencing in addition to TCR sequencing.

Regarding this clone: There is no known antigen for this receptor. Per-base qualities were not stored, and no clone one base away is much larger.

Broader findings and caveats from the paper: At 3 weeks after the start of treatment, tumor-associated TCR clones in peripheral blood had expanded more in patients with durable benefit (n ≈ 24, p = 0.022). A pretreatment peripheral blood TCR clonality below the median was linked to improved progression-free and overall survival. Because the sample size was small (n of about 30) and many exploratory analyses were performed, the results are intended to be hypothesis-generating.

The time point label, as the study defines it: pretreatment peripheral blood. The cohort included 25 to 35 patients with locally advanced or metastatic urothelial carcinoma who were treated at Memorial Sloan Kettering on a trial protocol. Peripheral blood mononuclear cells were collected pretreatment and during treatment, at between 1 and 8 total time points per patient. The Qiagen DNeasy Blood extraction kit was used to purify genomic DNA from total PBMCs and tumor samples. Collected pretreatment and during treatment, PBMCs were isolated and stored as previously described. Synthetic TCR analog templates were spiked into each PCR to estimate absolute template abundance from read counts. The immunoSEQ assay used bias-controlled V and J gene primers to amplify TCRbeta CDR3 regions from genomic DNA. Sequencing of rearranged TCRbeta segments was performed at approximately 20X coverage. In the original analysis: Sequencing errors were corrected by clustering and CDR3s were annotated against IMGT to assign V, D and J genes. Downstream analyses used only productive TCRbeta rearrangements and left out out-of-frame or stop-codon sequences. Clonality was calculated as one minus the Shannon entropy normalized by the log of the number of unique productive sequences. Clones differing between time points or between blood and tumor were identified using Fisher's exact test with Benjamini-Hochberg correction, with an adjusted p below 0.01 applied as the threshold. Entries here come from immuneACCESS through TCRdb and include only in-frame sequences with V and J called. Some clones fail to appear in such tables; in the studies checked, an unresolved V gene covers under half of the shortfall, and the cause of the remainder is unknown. V and J calls and clone size are copied from that table; D and trimming were computed from the DNA. Counted in this sample were tens of thousands of clones; 75% of them appeared once. Of the sample, approximately 3.8% falls within the top ten clones.

V is clipped by 3 bases and J by 5 bases, and the sequence between their germline boundaries is 12 bases long. The CDR3 starts with the cysteine, ends with the phenylalanine, and has 14 residues. Here the CDR3 DNA is all that survives: 42 bases in frame from base 1. The germline V gene (reference sequence) provides CDR1 LNHDA and CDR2 SQIVND. This clonotype was obtained from a man aged 65 to 79 with urothelial cancer. Rearrangement joined TRBV19 to TRBJ2-3; TRBD1 could be the D gene, as 5 bases match. Sequences were derived from PBMCs, sampled around atezolizumab (anti-PD-L1) treatment. The DNA reads as follows: TGTGCCAGTAGTATGGGGCTGGGCGGAGATACGCAGTATTTT. The encoded protein is CASSMGLGGDTQYF.